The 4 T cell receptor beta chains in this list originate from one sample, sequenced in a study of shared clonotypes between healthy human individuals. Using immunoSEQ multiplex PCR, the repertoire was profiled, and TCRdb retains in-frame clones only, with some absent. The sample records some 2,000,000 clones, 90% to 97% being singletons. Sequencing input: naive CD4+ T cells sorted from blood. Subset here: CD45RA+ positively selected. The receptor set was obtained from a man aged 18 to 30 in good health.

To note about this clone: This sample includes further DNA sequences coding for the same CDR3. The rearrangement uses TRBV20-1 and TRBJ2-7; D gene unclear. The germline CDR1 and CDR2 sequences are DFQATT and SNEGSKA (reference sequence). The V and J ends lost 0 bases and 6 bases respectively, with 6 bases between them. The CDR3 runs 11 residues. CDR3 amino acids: CSARDLSEQYF. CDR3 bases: TGCAGTGCTAGAGATCTCAGCGAGCAGTACTTC.

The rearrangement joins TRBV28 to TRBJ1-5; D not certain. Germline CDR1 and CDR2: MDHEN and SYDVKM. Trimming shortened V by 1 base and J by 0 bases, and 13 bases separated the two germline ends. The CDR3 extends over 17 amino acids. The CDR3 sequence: CASSLSNPTVSNQPQHF. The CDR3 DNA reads TGTGCCAGCAGTTTATCCAACCCAACAGTTAGCAATCAGCCCCAGCATTTT. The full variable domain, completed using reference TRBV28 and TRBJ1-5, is DVKVTQSSRYLVKRTGEKVFLECVQDMDHENMFWYRQDPGLGLRLIYFSYDVKMKEKGDIPEGYSVSREKKERFSLILESASTNQTSMYLCASSLSNPTVSNQPQHFGDGTRLSIL.

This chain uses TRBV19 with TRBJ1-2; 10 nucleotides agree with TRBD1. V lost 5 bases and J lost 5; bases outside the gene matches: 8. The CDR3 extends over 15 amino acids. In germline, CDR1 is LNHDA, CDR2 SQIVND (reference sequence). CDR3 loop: CASSPQTGGEYGYTF. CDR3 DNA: TGTGCCAGTAGTCCTCAGACAGGGGGCGAATATGGCTACACCTTC.

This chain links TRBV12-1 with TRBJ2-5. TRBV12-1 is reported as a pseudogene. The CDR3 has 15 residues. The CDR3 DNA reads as TGTGCCAGCACCGCCCGGATTCTGTACCAAGAGACCCAGTACTTC. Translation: CASTARILYQETQYF.